The sequence of this T cell receptor (beta chain) was determined in a study of T cells in Graves' hyperthyroidism and ophthalmopathy. This clonotype was counted at least ten times. V lost 7 bases and J 2 bases, leaving 11 bases between the germline ends. The germline CDR1 and CDR2 sequences are MNHEY and SVGEGT. The length of the CDR3 is 13 residues. RNA transcripts gave rise to amplified TCR beta CDR3 regions. Carried out on the TCR CDR3, a first-round RT-PCR used the HTBI primer set. TCRdb re-derived calls from the multiplex PCR reads in MiXCR, one entry per CDR3 protein. Counted here are about 530,000 distinct CDR3 sequences, roughly 17% occurring once; the ten biggest clones make up approximately 16%.

The chain couples TRBV6-2 or TRBV6-3 to TRBJ2-5, with no clear D. The specimen was blood. This TCR was sampled from a woman aged 18-30 years with Graves' ophthalmopathy. CDR3 coding DNA: TGTGCCAGCACGACACTGCTGCAAGAGACCCAGTACTTC. This sequence encodes CASTTLLQETQYF.